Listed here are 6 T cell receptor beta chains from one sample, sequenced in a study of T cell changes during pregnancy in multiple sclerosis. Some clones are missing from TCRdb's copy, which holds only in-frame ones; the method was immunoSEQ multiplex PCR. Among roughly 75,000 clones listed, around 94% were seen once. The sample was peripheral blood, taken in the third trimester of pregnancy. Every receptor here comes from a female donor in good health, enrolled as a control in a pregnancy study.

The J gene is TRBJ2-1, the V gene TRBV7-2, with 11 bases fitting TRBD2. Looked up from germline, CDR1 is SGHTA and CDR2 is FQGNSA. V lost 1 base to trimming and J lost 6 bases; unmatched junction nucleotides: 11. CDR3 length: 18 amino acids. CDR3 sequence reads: CASSLVGGTGLAANEQFF. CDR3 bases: TGTGCCAGCAGCTTAGTCGGCGGAACGGGACTAGCGGCCAATGAGCAGTTCTTC.

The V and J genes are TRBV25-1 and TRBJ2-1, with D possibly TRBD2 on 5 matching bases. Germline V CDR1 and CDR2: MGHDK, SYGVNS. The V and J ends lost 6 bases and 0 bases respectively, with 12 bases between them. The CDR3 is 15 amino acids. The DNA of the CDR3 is TGTGCCAGCAGGGAGAGCGGTAGCTCCTACAATGAGCAGTTCTTC. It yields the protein CASRESGSSYNEQFF. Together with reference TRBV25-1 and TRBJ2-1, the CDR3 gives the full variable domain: EADIYQTPRYLVIGTGKKITLECSQTMGHDKMYWYQQDPGMELHLIHYSYGVNSTEKGDLSSESTVSRIRTEHFPLTLESARPSHTSQYLCASRESGSSYNEQFFGPGTRLTVL.

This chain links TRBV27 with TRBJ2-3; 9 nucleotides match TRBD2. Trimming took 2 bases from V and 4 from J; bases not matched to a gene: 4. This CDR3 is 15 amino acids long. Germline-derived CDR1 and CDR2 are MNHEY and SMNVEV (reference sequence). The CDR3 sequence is CASSLGLAGPDTQYF. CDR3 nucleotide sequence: TGTGCCAGCAGTTTAGGGCTAGCGGGGCCAGATACGCAGTATTTT.

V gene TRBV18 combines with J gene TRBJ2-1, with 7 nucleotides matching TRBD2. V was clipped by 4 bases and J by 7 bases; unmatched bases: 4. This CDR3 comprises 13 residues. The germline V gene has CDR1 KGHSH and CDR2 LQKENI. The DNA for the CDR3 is TGTGCCAGCTCACGAGGACTAGATAATGAGCAGTTCTTC. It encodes CASSRGLDNEQFF.

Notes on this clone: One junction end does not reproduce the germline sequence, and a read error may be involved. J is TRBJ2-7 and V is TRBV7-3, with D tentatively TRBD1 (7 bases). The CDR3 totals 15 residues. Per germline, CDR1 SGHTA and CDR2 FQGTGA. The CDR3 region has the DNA TGTGCCAGCAGCCTAACCCCAGGGGGGACCTACGAGCAGTACTTC. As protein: CASSLTPGGTYEQYF. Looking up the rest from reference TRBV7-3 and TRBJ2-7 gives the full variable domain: GAGVSQTPSNKVTEKGKYVELRCDPISGHTALYWYRQSLGQGPEFLIYFQGTGAADDSGLPNDRFFAVRPEGSVSTLKIQRTERGDSAVYLCASSLTPGGTYEQYFGPGTRLTVT.

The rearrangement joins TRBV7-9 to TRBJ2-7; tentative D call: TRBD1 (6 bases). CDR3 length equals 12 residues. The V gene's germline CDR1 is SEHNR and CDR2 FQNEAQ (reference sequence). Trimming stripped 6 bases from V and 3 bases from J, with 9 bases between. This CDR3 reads CASSWTDYEQYF. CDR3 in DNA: TGTGCCAGCAGTTGGACAGACTACGAGCAGTACTTC.